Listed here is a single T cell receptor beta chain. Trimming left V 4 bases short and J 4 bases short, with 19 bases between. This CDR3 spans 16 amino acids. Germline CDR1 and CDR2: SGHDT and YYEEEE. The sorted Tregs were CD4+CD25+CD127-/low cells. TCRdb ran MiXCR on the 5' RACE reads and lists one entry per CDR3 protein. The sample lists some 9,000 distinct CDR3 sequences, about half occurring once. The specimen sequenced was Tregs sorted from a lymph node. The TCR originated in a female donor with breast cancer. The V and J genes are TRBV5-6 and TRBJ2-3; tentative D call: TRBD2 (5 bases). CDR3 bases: TGTGCCAGCAGCCCGTTGGTACCTTTGAGGGCAGATACGCAGTATTTT. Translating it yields CASSPLVPLRADTQYF. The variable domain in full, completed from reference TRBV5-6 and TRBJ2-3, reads DAGVTQSPTHLIKTRGQQVTLRCSPKSGHDTVSWYQQALGQGPQFIFQYYEEEERQRGNFPDRFSGHQFPNYSSELNVNALLLGDSALYLCASSPLVPLRADTQYFGPGTRLTVL.